This paragraph covers one TCR beta chain sequence. Its antigen is unidentified. Trimming pared 3 bases from V and 8 bases from J, leaving 10 bases between. Germline-derived CDR1 and CDR2 are MDHEN and SYDVKM. The CDR3 has 13 amino acids. This sample stems from a study of T cell responses to AZD1222 COVID-19 vaccine. Study-level results: Only after the peak T cell response were repertoires sampled. Spike-specific TCR repertoires showed rising breadth and depth after two AZD1222 doses. Only a handful of individuals given AZD1222 were seropositive at baseline. Mapped onto spike, vaccine-associated CD4 TCRs spanned it and were dominant at 160-218 and 743-854.

Sequencing used immunoSEQ multiplex PCR; TCRdb keeps in-frame clones, though not all of them. The sample yields tens of thousands of clones, about three quarters seen once. Specimen: peripheral blood, collected on day 0 of AZD1222 vaccination. The sequence derives from an adult in good health. The chain couples TRBV28 to TRBJ1-4, with D unresolved. The CDR3 reads CASSFQFGEKLFF. Written as DNA, the CDR3 is TGTGCCAGCAGTTTTCAGTTTGGGGAAAAACTGTTTTTT.